A single sample gave rise to the 27 T cell receptor beta chains below, sequenced in a study of T cell responses to AZD1222 COVID-19 vaccine. The method was immunoSEQ multiplex PCR; TCRdb's version includes in-frame clones alone and lacks a portion of them. The data hold about 110,000 clones, with 80% to 90% observed a single time. The input for sequencing was peripheral blood, taken 28 days after the second AZD1222 dose. The source of these receptors is an adult who received the AZD1222 COVID-19 vaccine.

This chain joins TRBV11-2 and TRBJ2-5, with 7 bases that match TRBD2. CDR3 size: 17 residues. Germline assignment: CDR1 SGHAT and CDR2 FQNNGV. Trimming at V came to 3 bases and at J to 5 bases, leaving 15 bases not matched to a gene. The CDR3 DNA sequence: TGTGCCAGCAGCTTCATGGGCGGGGGTTCCCGGCAGGAGACCCAGTACTTC. It codes for CASSFMGGGSRQETQYF.

The V gene is TRBV7-2, the J gene TRBJ2-7; TRBD2 agrees at 8 bases. Germline V gene lookup returns CDR1 SGHTA and CDR2 FQGNSA. V dropped 11 bases and J dropped 1; count of bases not matched to a gene: 10. This CDR3 region has 14 residues. The DNA of the CDR3 is TGTGCCTGCCGAGCGGGAGAGGCTTCCTACGAGCAGTACTTC. Translated, it gives CACRAGEASYEQYF.

The table lists this clone with a count of one. This sequence joins TRBV15 and TRBJ2-5; 8 bases map to TRBD1. With V trimmed by 2 bases and J by 4 bases, 9 bases remained unmatched. Per germline, CDR1 LNHNV and CDR2 YYDKDF (reference sequence). CDR3 length: 16 amino acids. The CDR3 sequence: CATSRIGQGLRETQYF. The DNA for the CDR3 is TGTGCCACCAGCAGAATCGGACAGGGTTTGAGAGAGACCCAGTACTTC.

The chain is built from TRBV5-1 and TRBJ2-5, with D uncertain. This CDR3 has 13 residues. Germline V CDR1 and CDR2: SGHRS, YFSETQ. Deletions cut 3 bases from V and 0 bases from J, with 6 bases between. The CDR3 spells CASSSEYQETQYF. CDR3 nucleotide sequence: TGCGCCAGCAGCTCAGAATACCAAGAGACCCAGTACTTC.

The V call is TRBV21-1, the J call TRBJ2-4; the table's D call TRBD1 went unverified against the DNA. TRBV21-1 is a documented pseudogene. The CDR3 is 11 residues long. Here the CDR3 reads CASSAGDIQYF. The DNA for the CDR3 is TGTGCCAGCAGCGCAGGGGATATTCAGTACTTC.

This chain joins TRBV6-5 and TRBJ2-7, with D maybe TRBD2 (7 bases). This CDR3 is 15 amino acids long. Per germline, CDR1 MNHEY and CDR2 SVGAGI. V shed 7 bases and J shed 4 bases, with 20 bases lying between them. CDR3 in amino acids: CASTPHAGGRYEQYF. The CDR3 DNA is TGTGCCAGCACCCCCCATGCCGGGGGGCGGTACGAGCAGTACTTC.

This clone was found many times. This chain connects TRBV6-6 to TRBJ1-2; 7 nucleotides agree with TRBD1. The CDR3 is 15 amino acids. The ends lost 4 bases at V and 3 bases at J; junction bases unmatched: 8. Germline loops: CDR1 MNHNY, CDR2 SVGAGI (reference sequence). The CDR3 is CASSSGDRDHYGYTF. The CDR3 DNA reads TGTGCCAGCAGTTCAGGCGACAGGGACCACTATGGCTACACCTTC.

The genes are TRBV5-1 and TRBJ2-3; 7 bases are shared with TRBD2. CDR3 length: 14 residues. CDR1 is SGHRS and CDR2 is YFSETQ in the germline V gene. Trimming took 5 bases from V and 4 from J; bases not matched to a gene: 7. The CDR3 is CASSPGGMADTQYF. The CDR3 DNA follows: TGCGCCAGCAGTCCCGGGGGGATGGCAGATACGCAGTATTTT.

The rearrangement links TRBV3-1 (or the pseudogene TRBV3-2) to TRBJ1-1; TRBD1 aligns across 9 bases. V shed 4 bases and J 6 bases; nucleotides not matched to a gene: 6. Germline CDR1 is LGHDT and CDR2 is YNNKEL (reference sequence). This CDR3 has 14 residues. For the CDR3, the DNA is TGTGCCAGCAGCCTTGGGACAGGGAGGCCTGAAGCTTTCTTT. This sequence encodes CASSLGTGRPEAFF.

The J gene is TRBJ1-2, the V gene TRBV30, with 9 positions matching TRBD1. The CDR3 is made up of 12 amino acids. Germline loops: CDR1 GTSNPN, CDR2 SVGIG (reference sequence). V shed 1 base, J shed 13 bases, and the junction held 7 bases outside the gene matches. CDR3 in amino acids: CAWSAGQGLGTF. The CDR3 coding sequence is TGTGCCTGGAGTGCCGGACAGGGGTTGGGCACCTTC.

The gene calls are TRBV27 and TRBJ1-2; D is unresolved. The CDR3 sequence is 13 residues long. The germline V and J ends were trimmed by 6 bases and 4 bases, with 12 bases remaining between them. CDR1 and CDR2 (germline): MNHEY, SMNVEV (reference sequence). CDR3: CASSNRGSYGYTF. The CDR3 DNA reads as TGTGCCAGCAGCAATAGAGGTTCCTATGGCTACACCTTC.

The V gene is TRBV11-3, the J gene TRBJ2-1; D unresolved. Germline assignment: CDR1 SGHNT and CDR2 YENEEA. The CDR3 totals 14 residues. Trimming cost V 0 bases and J 0 bases, with 3 bases left between them. CDR3 bases: TGTGCCAGCAGCTTAGATAGCTCCTACAATGAGCAGTTCTTC. Protein sequence: CASSLDSSYNEQFF.

A single count supports this clone. J is TRBJ2-3 and V is TRBV30, with 8 bases identical to TRBD2. The CDR3 spans 15 residues. Trimming cost V 1 base and J 3 bases; bases outside gene matches: 6. Germline CDR1 and CDR2: GTSNPN and SVGIG (reference sequence). CDR3 region: CAWSERGFGTDTQYF. The CDR3 coding sequence is TGTGCCTGGAGTGAGCGGGGGTTTGGTACAGATACGCAGTATTTT.

This clone was recorded a few times. This chain links TRBV5-1 with TRBJ2-1; D is unresolved. V was shortened by 5 bases and J by 5 bases, with 11 bases between the two germline ends. This CDR3 is 13 amino acids long. Germline V gene data show CDR1 as SGHRS and CDR2 as YFSETQ. This chain's CDR3 is CASRVYNDNEQFF. CDR3 DNA: TGCGCCAGCAGGGTATACAATGACAATGAGCAGTTCTTC.

The J gene is TRBJ1-2, the V gene TRBV19; possible D gene TRBD1, 6 bases. Germline V gene data show CDR1 as LNHDA and CDR2 as SQIVND (reference sequence). V lost 3 bases and J 7 bases, leaving 18 bases between the germline ends. The CDR3 length is 15 residues. The CDR3 DNA reads TGTGCCAGTAGTATTTATCGGCCACAGGGAGGTGGCTACACCTTC. Translated: CASSIYRPQGGGYTF.

The chain has TRBV11-3 and TRBJ2-1; 8 positions agree with TRBD1. The ends lost 0 bases at V and 0 bases at J; junction bases unmatched: 7. The germline CDR1 and CDR2 sequences are SGHNT and YENEEA. CDR3 length equals 18 residues. CDR3 amino acids: CASSLDRGTGDSYNEQFF. CDR3 DNA: TGTGCCAGCAGCTTAGACCGTGGGACAGGTGACTCCTACAATGAGCAGTTCTTC. Looking up the rest from reference TRBV11-3 and TRBJ2-1 gives the full variable domain: EAGVVQSPRYKIIEKKQPVAFWCNPISGHNTLYWYLQNLGQGPELLIRYENEEAVDDSQLPKDRFSAERLKGVDSTLKIQPAELGDSAVYLCASSLDRGTGDSYNEQFFGPGTRLTVL.

In its sample, this clone was seen a few times. Germline is not matched at one junction end, which may reflect a read error. The chain carries TRBV3-1 (or the pseudogene TRBV3-2) and TRBJ2-7; no clear D gene. In germline, CDR1 is LGHDT, CDR2 YNNKEL (reference sequence). The CDR3 loop spans 10 amino acids. CDR3 nucleotides: TGTGCCAGCAGCCAAGATCGGATCGTGTGG. It specifies CASSQDRIVW.

The rearrangement links TRBV7-8 to TRBJ1-5; 8 bases match TRBD1. The V segment lost 1 base and the J segment 7 bases; nucleotides outside the gene matches: 9. Germline CDR1 reads SGHVS; CDR2 reads FQNEAQ. This CDR3 is built from 16 residues. CDR3 in DNA: TGTGCCAGCAGCTTAGTGGAGGACAGGGTGTACCAGCCCCAGCATTTT. Residues: CASSLVEDRVYQPQHF. The full variable domain, completed using reference TRBV7-8 and TRBJ1-5, is GAGVSQSPRYKVAKRGQDVALRCDPISGHVSLFWYQQALGQGPEFLTYFQNEAQLDKSGLPSDRFFAERPEGSVSTLKIQRTQQEDSAVYLCASSLVEDRVYQPQHFGDGTRLSIL.

The chain is built from TRBV11-2 and TRBJ2-2; unclear D gene. The V gene's germline CDR1 is SGHAT and CDR2 FQNNGV. CDR3 length: 16 residues. V shed 7 bases and J shed 6 bases, with 21 bases lying between them. The CDR3 spells CASTSIRPVSAGELFF. CDR3 in DNA: TGTGCCAGCACCTCAATTCGGCCGGTATCCGCCGGGGAGCTGTTTTTT. The full variable domain, with the rest looked up from reference TRBV11-2 and TRBJ2-2, is EAGVAQSPRYKIIEKRQSVAFWCNPISGHATLYWYQQILGQGPKLLIQFQNNGVVDDSQLPKDRFSAERLKGVDSTLKIQPAKLEDSAVYLCASTSIRPVSAGELFFGEGSRLTVL.

The chain is built from TRBV5-1 and TRBJ2-7; D not resolved. Per the germline V gene, CDR1 is SGHRS and CDR2 is YFSETQ. This CDR3 is built from 12 residues. V was clipped by 5 bases and J by 5 bases, with 11 bases between them. CDR3: CASRGRSNEQYF. The CDR3 DNA reads as TGCGCCAGCAGGGGAAGGTCTAACGAGCAGTACTTC.

The rearrangement joins TRBV7-7 to TRBJ2-5, with 11 bases lining up with TRBD2. Germline values: CDR1 SSHAT, CDR2 FNYEAQ (reference sequence). J lost 5 bases, V lost 3 bases, and 8 bases had no gene match. The CDR3 has 16 residues. The CDR3 reads CASSFGASGRPETQYF. As DNA, the CDR3 is TGTGCCAGCAGCTTTGGGGCTAGCGGGAGGCCGGAGACCCAGTACTTC.

This clone was counted once. CDR3 sequence (DNA): TGTGCCACCGGGTCCTGGGAGAACACCGGGGAGCTGTTTTTT. Translating gives CATGSWENTGELFF. The J gene is TRBJ2-2, the V gene TRBV24-1; D is uncertain. CDR3 size: 14 residues. The germline CDR1 and CDR2 sequences are KGHDR and SFDVKD. The V end was cut by 9 bases, the J end by 1 base, with 11 bases between.

The chain has TRBV13 and TRBJ1-1; 8 bases map to TRBD1. Germline-derived CDR1 and CDR2 are PRHDT and FYEKMQ (reference sequence). Trimming removed 4 bases from V and 7 bases from J; junction bases left unmatched: 8. This CDR3 contains 14 residues. The CDR3 sequence is CASSSVTGENEAFF. The CDR3 DNA follows: TGTGCCAGCAGCTCCGTGACAGGGGAAAATGAAGCTTTCTTT.

V gene TRBV5-4 combines with J gene TRBJ2-2; 8 bases are shared with TRBD2. CDR1 is SGHNT, CDR2 YYREEE, per germline (reference sequence). The V segment lost 1 base and the J segment 6 bases; nucleotides outside the gene matches: 8. This CDR3 region has 16 residues. The CDR3 coding sequence is TGTGCCAGCAGCTTGAGGAGCGGGGGAAGTCCCGGGGAGCTGTTTTTT. This gives the protein CASSLRSGGSPGELFF.

The chain combines TRBV5-1 with TRBJ2-2; 12 positions match TRBD2. The trim removed 2 bases at V and 6 bases at J, leaving 2 bases unmatched. The CDR3 totals 15 residues. Germline-derived CDR1 and CDR2 are SGHRS and YFSETQ. As DNA, the CDR3 is TGCGCCAGCAGCTTACTAGCGGGGGGTCCCGGGGAGCTGTTTTTT. Translation gives CASSLLAGGPGELFF.

Here the CDR3 reads CASTRQGANYGYTF. CDR3 nucleotides: TGTGCCAGTACTAGACAGGGGGCTAACTATGGCTACACCTTC. The gene calls are TRBV5-5 and TRBJ1-2, with TRBD1 identical over 9 bases. Germline lookup yields CDR1 SGHKS and CDR2 YYEKEE (reference sequence). The trim removed 8 bases at V and 0 bases at J, leaving 5 bases unmatched. The CDR3 is made up of 14 amino acids. The full variable domain, with the rest looked up from reference TRBV5-5 and TRBJ1-2, is DAGVTQSPTHLIKTRGQQVTLRCSPISGHKSVSWYQQVLGQGPQFIFQYYEKEERGRGNFPDRFSARQFPNYSSELNVNALLLGDSALYLCASTRQGANYGYTFGSGTRLTVV.

This rearrangement joins TRBV5-1 to TRBJ2-1; D may be TRBD2 (6 bases). CDR1 is SGHRS, CDR2 YFSETQ, per germline. The length of the CDR3 is 13 residues. Trimming cost V 9 bases and J 7 bases, with 17 bases left between them. The CDR3 coding sequence is TGCGCCACACGCCCTAGCGACGCTAATGAGCAGTTCTTC. This gives the protein CATRPSDANEQFF.